The sequence of this T cell receptor beta chain was determined in a study of CD8 T cells in Susac syndrome. The CDR3 is made up of 12 amino acids. Germline trimming cut 7 bases from V and 6 bases from J; bases unmatched to any gene: 4. Germline CDR1 SQVTM, CDR2 ANQGSEA. An input of roughly 0.5 to 1 ug of RNA was subjected to reverse transcription using random hexamers. Amplification of TCR beta CDR3 spanned 54 Vbeta and 13 Jbeta via immunoSEQ multiplex PCR. TCRdb ran MiXCR on the immunoSEQ multiplex PCR reads and lists one entry per CDR3 protein. The sample has around 71,000 distinct CDR3 sequences, around 96% seen once; the top ten hold more than 0.09%.

This receptor was identified in a human donor with multiple sclerosis. The chain combines TRBV29-1 with TRBJ2-3; 10 positions agree with TRBD1. Source material: CD4+ T cells from PBMCs. The CDR3 here is CSAGQGVDTQYF. CDR3 in DNA: TGCAGCGCAGGACAGGGGGTGGATACGCAGTATTTT.